A selection of T cell receptor beta chains follows, all from one sample in a study of CD8 T cells in Susac syndrome. MiXCR, run by TCRdb on the immunoSEQ multiplex PCR reads, gives a single entry per CDR3 protein. The sample contains roughly 80,000 distinct CDR3 sequences, around 94% of which appear only once. The sample comprised CD8+ T cells from PBMCs. These receptors all stem from a human donor with Susac syndrome. CDR3s include the opening cysteine and the closing phenylalanine or tryptophan. The D gene is left open where the match is weak. Some rows mark clone size as missing; the rest say once, few, many or name a class of expanded clone.

cdr3_aa: CASSAGLAGGFSTDTQYF
cdr3_nt: TGTGCCAGCAGCGCCGGACTAGCGGGGGGCTTTAGCACAGATACGCAGTATTTT
clone_size: NA
j_call: TRBJ2-3
v_call: TRBV9
d_call: TRBD2

cdr3_aa: CASSGRGLYQETQYF
cdr3_nt: TGTGCCAGCAGTGGAAGGGGCCTGTACCAAGAGACCCAGTACTTC
clone_size: NA
j_call: TRBJ2-5
v_call: TRBV2
d_call: NA

cdr3_aa: CASGGYEQYF
cdr3_nt: TGTGCCAGCGGAGGGTACGAGCAGTACTTC
clone_size: few
j_call: TRBJ2-7
v_call: TRBV12-3/TRBV12-4
d_call: NA

cdr3_aa: CAWKYPPGTPSGNEQYF
cdr3_nt: TGTGCCTGGAAATATCCACCCGGGACACCATCAGGCAACGAGCAGTACTTC
clone_size: NA
j_call: TRBJ2-7
v_call: TRBV30
d_call: NA

cdr3_aa: CASSFSGQGYTIYF
cdr3_nt: TGTGCCAGCAGCTTTTCCGGACAGGGCTACACCATATATTTT
clone_size: NA
j_call: TRBJ1-3
v_call: TRBV13
d_call: TRBD1

cdr3_aa: CSAKGDYNEQFF
cdr3_nt: TGCAGTGCTAAGGGGGACTACAATGAGCAGTTCTTC
clone_size: NA
j_call: TRBJ2-1
v_call: TRBV20-1
d_call: NA

cdr3_aa: CASSEGTGNQPQHF
cdr3_nt: TGTGCCAGCAGCGAGGGGACAGGGAATCAGCCCCAGCATTTT
clone_size: NA
j_call: TRBJ1-5
v_call: TRBV9
d_call: TRBD1

cdr3_aa: CASSPGPYEQYF
cdr3_nt: TGTGCCAGCAGTCCCGGCCCCTACGAGCAGTACTTC
clone_size: few
j_call: TRBJ2-7
v_call: TRBV27
d_call: NA

cdr3_aa: CASSFRGDSQYF
cdr3_nt: TGTGCCAGCAGCTTCCGGGGGGATTCCCAGTACTTC
clone_size: NA
j_call: TRBJ2-5
v_call: TRBV7-8
d_call: TRBD2

cdr3_aa: CASSYAGTDTQYF
cdr3_nt: TGTGCCAGCAGTTACGCGGGCACAGATACGCAGTATTTT
clone_size: NA
j_call: TRBJ2-3
v_call: TRBV12-3/TRBV12-4
d_call: NA

cdr3_aa: CASSQEEHLYTF
cdr3_nt: TGCGCCAGCAGCCAAGAAGAACACCTCTACACCTTC
clone_size: NA
j_call: TRBJ1-2
v_call: TRBV4-1
d_call: NA

cdr3_aa: CSARAPGGAGNEQFF
cdr3_nt: TGCAGTGCTAGAGCCCCAGGGGGCGCGGGCAATGAGCAGTTCTTC
clone_size: NA
j_call: TRBJ2-1
v_call: TRBV20-1
d_call: TRBD1